This T cell receptor beta chain stems from a study of OX40 agonist ivuxolimab in advanced cancers. V lost 5 bases and J 2 bases, leaving 10 bases between the germline ends. CDR3 length equals 13 residues. The germline gives CDR1 SGHRS, CDR2 YFSETQ. Patients with autoimmune history or systemic immunosuppression were excluded. Blood samples were obtained at baseline, cycle 4 day 1, and cycle 7 day 1. This clone showed up just a few times. The target antigen is unknown. Study conclusions and caveats: There was clonal expansion of CD4+ and CD8+ blood T cells by week 6 at 0.1 to 3.0 mg/kg.

Assay used: immunoSEQ multiplex PCR; TCRdb lists only in-frame clones, some missing. The sample has 30,000 to 35,000 clones, roughly four fifths seen once. The chain carries TRBV5-1 and TRBJ1-2, with D possibly matching TRBD1 (6 bases). This receptor was identified in an adult with an advanced solid tumor such as melanoma, head and neck, liver or kidney cancer. Sequencing used CD4+ or CD8+ T cells sorted from blood, obtained in a trial of the OX40 agonist ivuxolimab. The CDR3 coding sequence is TGCGCCAGCAGGGGGGCTGCGAACTATGGCTACACCTTC. This codes for CASRGAANYGYTF.